The TCR beta chain described here comes from a study of blood T cell repertoires in COVID-19. Study at large: Donors in the United States, Italy and Spain gave samples during acute or convalescent COVID-19. T cells, B-cell-depleted T cells, or PBMCs provided the cDNA or gDNA that served as material.

V dropped 4 bases and J dropped 3 bases, with 10 bases sitting between them. Germline CDR1 reads SQVTM; CDR2 reads ANQGSEA. CDR3 length equals 13 residues. Original methodology: For nucleated cells, counts were estimated from reference gene primer amplification. Here immunoSEQ multiplex PCR was the method, and the copy in TCRdb shows in-frame clones only, minus some. The V and J calls and clone size were taken over from that table, and D and trimming were inferred from the DNA. This table has around 80,000 clones, over 65% appearing once. The specimen sequenced was peripheral blood. The TCR sequence derives from a man in his fifties with active or convalescent COVID-19. This rearrangement joins TRBV29-1 to TRBJ2-1, with D uncertain. Here the CDR3 reads CSVVLLLYNEQFF. The CDR3 nucleotides are TGCAGCGTTGTCCTCCTCCTCTACAATGAGCAGTTCTTC.